The 15 T cell receptor beta chains below were found in one sample sequenced in a study of OX40 agonist ivuxolimab in advanced cancers. Data came from immunoSEQ multiplex PCR; TCRdb stores just in-frame clones and leaves some out. The data contain around 120,000 clones, around 91% of them singletons. Sequenced material: CD4+ or CD8+ T cells sorted from blood, taken in a trial of the OX40 agonist ivuxolimab. The receptor source for this set is an adult with an advanced solid tumor such as melanoma, head and neck, liver or kidney cancer.

This clone showed up just once. This rearrangement joins TRBV7-2 to TRBJ1-6; no clear D gene. Per germline, CDR1 SGHTA and CDR2 FQGNSA. Trimming removed 8 bases at V and 15 bases at J, with 20 bases between. The CDR3 runs 13 residues. In DNA, the CDR3 is TGTGCCAGCTGCGCCTACACGGGTTCGGGCCTCCACTTT. Translating gives CASCAYTGSGLHF.

The V call is TRBV6-6, the J call TRBJ1-1; tentative D call: TRBD1 (6 bases). The CDR3 is 12 amino acids. Germline V gene lookup returns CDR1 MNHNY and CDR2 SVGAGI (reference sequence). V was clipped by 6 bases and J by 5 bases, with 10 bases between them. This CDR3 reads CASRPQGTEAFF. The CDR3 nucleotides are TGTGCCAGCAGACCACAGGGTACTGAAGCTTTCTTT.

This clone was found once. This rearrangement joins TRBV28 to TRBJ2-7; TRBD2 aligns across 13 bases. J lost 4 bases, V lost 4 bases, and 10 bases had no gene match. The CDR3 has 17 amino acids. In germline, CDR1 is MDHEN, CDR2 SYDVKM. The CDR3 spells CASSSLKTSGGKYEQYF. For the CDR3, the DNA is TGTGCCAGCAGTTCCCTGAAGACTAGCGGGGGGAAATACGAGCAGTACTTC.

The chain combines TRBV9 with TRBJ2-2; TRBD2 matches 10 bases. This CDR3 is 17 amino acids long. After removal of 4 bases from V and 9 bases from J, the junction contained 15 bases not matched to a gene. CDR1 is SGDLS and CDR2 is YYNGEE in the germline V gene. CDR3 DNA sequence: TGTGCCAGCAGCCCCCGCAGCGGGGGGGTATCTGTCAGGGAGCTGTTTTTT. The encoded protein is CASSPRSGGVSVRELFF.

CDR3 amino acids: CASSLVPYEQYF. DNA for the CDR3: TGTGCCAGCAGCCTAGTTCCCTACGAGCAGTACTTC. The gene calls are TRBV11-2 and TRBJ2-7; D gene ambiguous. V lost 5 bases to trimming and J lost 2 bases, with 7 bases between them. The CDR3 runs to 12 residues. Germline V lookup: CDR1 SGHAT, CDR2 FQNNGV.

The chain is built from TRBV11-2 and TRBJ1-1; TRBD1 matches at 7 bases. The V gene's germline CDR1 is SGHAT and CDR2 FQNNGV. J gave up 3 bases and V 5 bases, and 3 bases lay outside the gene matches. The CDR3 totals 13 residues. In nucleotides, the CDR3 is TGTGCCAGCAGCCGAGACAGGGACACTGAAGCTTTCTTT. It codes for CASSRDRDTEAFF.

The genes are TRBV28 and TRBJ2-5, with D maybe TRBD2 (5 bases). Deletions cut 0 bases from V and 2 bases from J, with 10 bases between. Germline loops: CDR1 MDHEN, CDR2 SYDVKM. The CDR3 has 15 amino acids. CDR3 in amino acids: CASSLWAGPQETQYF. The DNA of the CDR3 is TGTGCCAGCAGTTTATGGGCGGGCCCACAAGAGACCCAGTACTTC.

V and J are TRBV5-1 and TRBJ2-7; no clear D gene. Germline loops: CDR1 SGHRS, CDR2 YFSETQ. Trimming pared 2 bases from V and 0 bases from J, leaving 9 bases between. The CDR3 extends over 14 amino acids. CDR3 sequence: CASSFLETSYEQYF. For the CDR3, the DNA is TGCGCCAGCAGCTTCTTAGAGACCTCCTACGAGCAGTACTTC. Full variable domain (outside the CDR3, taken from reference TRBV5-1 and TRBJ2-7): KAGVTQTPRYLIKTRGQQVTLSCSPISGHRSVSWYQQTPGQGLQFLFEYFSETQRNKGNFPGRFSGRQFSNSRSEMNVSTLELGDSALYLCASSFLETSYEQYFGPGTRLTVT.

This clone has only a few counts. The chain is built from TRBV30 and TRBJ2-3; the D gene is possibly TRBD2 (6 bases). Germline V gene data show CDR1 as GTSNPN and CDR2 as SVGIG (reference sequence). Trimming left V 8 bases short and J 0 bases short, with 18 bases between. There are 15 residues in the CDR3. The CDR3 loop reads CAATTSGGSTDTQYF. The CDR3 nucleotides read TGTGCCGCAACGACCTCCGGGGGTAGCACAGATACGCAGTATTTT.

This chain links TRBV7-9 with TRBJ2-7; D perhaps matches TRBD1 (6 bases). The germline V and J ends were trimmed by 2 bases and 3 bases, with 11 bases remaining between them. The CDR3 is 14 residues long. Germline V CDR1 and CDR2: SEHNR, FQNEAQ (reference sequence). The CDR3 spells CASSLSPGDYEQYF. The CDR3, as DNA: TGTGCCAGCAGCTTATCTCCAGGGGACTACGAGCAGTACTTC. Looking up the rest from reference TRBV7-9 and TRBJ2-7 gives the full variable domain: DTGVSQNPRHKITKRGQNVTFRCDPISEHNRLYWYRQTLGQGPEFLTYFQNEAQLEKSRLLSDRFSAERPKGSFSTLEIQRTEQGDSAMYLCASSLSPGDYEQYFGPGTRLTVT.

The chain has TRBV18 and TRBJ2-1; D perhaps matches TRBD2 (5 bases). Germline V gene lookup returns CDR1 KGHSH and CDR2 LQKENI. V dropped 0 bases and J dropped 6 bases, with 15 bases sitting between them. The CDR3 runs 16 residues. The CDR3: CASSPPNRGMINEQFF. CDR3 bases: TGTGCCAGCTCACCACCGAATCGGGGAATGATCAATGAGCAGTTCTTC.

This chain links TRBV6-1 with TRBJ1-1; D remains ambiguous. The germline V and J ends were trimmed by 3 bases and 0 bases, with 5 bases remaining between them. This CDR3 has 13 amino acids. CDR1 MNHNS and CDR2 SASEGT come from the germline V gene. CDR3 in DNA: TGTGCCAGCAGTGATTACGTGAACACTGAAGCTTTCTTT. Its protein is CASSDYVNTEAFF.

This clone was picked up one time. J is TRBJ2-7 and V is TRBV6-5; 7 bases line up with TRBD1. The CDR3 covers 15 residues. Losses at the gene ends were 2 bases for V and 2 bases for J; bases not matched to a gene: 6. Germline CDR1 and CDR2: MNHEY and SVGAGI. CDR3 nucleotide sequence: TGTGCCAGCAGTTACGGACAGGCGTCCCCCTACGAGCAGTACTTC. Translating gives CASSYGQASPYEQYF.

V is TRBV18 and J is TRBJ2-7; no definite D call. This CDR3 region has 15 residues. Germline CDR1 is KGHSH and CDR2 is LQKENI. Trimming took off 0 bases at V and 2 bases at J, with 11 bases between the two ends. The CDR3 sequence is CASSPPWERAYEQYF. The CDR3 nucleotides read TGTGCCAGCTCACCACCCTGGGAAAGGGCCTACGAGCAGTACTTC.

In this sample, this clone turned up once. The chain is built from TRBV29-1 and TRBJ1-1, with 10 positions matching TRBD1. Germline V gives CDR1 SQVTM, CDR2 ANQGSEA. With V trimmed by 0 bases and J by 9 bases, 13 bases remained unmatched. The length of the CDR3 is 16 residues. The CDR3 spells CSVEEWTVTGGVKAFF. The CDR3 nucleotides are TGCAGCGTTGAAGAGTGGACCGTGACAGGGGGCGTGAAAGCTTTCTTT. The entire variable domain, with the rest obtained from reference TRBV29-1 and TRBJ1-1, is as follows: SAVISQKPSRDICQRGTSLTIQCQVDSQVTMMFWYRQQPGQSLTLIATANQGSEATYESGFVIDKFPISRPNLTFSTLTVSNMSPEDSSIYLCSVEEWTVTGGVKAFFGQGTRLTVV.